Each of the 28 T cell receptor beta chains below was sequenced from the same sample in a study of beta chain features in type 1 diabetes. What was sequenced were expressed TCRB transcripts, since all of the isolated RNA had been reverse transcribed. TCRdb keeps only in-frame clones here, not all; method: immunoSEQ multiplex PCR. The table shows more than 300,000 clones, with around 12% occurring only once. Sequencing input: naive CD4+ T cells from blood. The source of these receptors is a man between 18 and 35 years old in good health.

V gene TRBV6-6 combines with J gene TRBJ2-5, with a weak D call TRBD1 (6 bases). CDR1 MNHNY and CDR2 SVGAGI come from the germline V gene (reference sequence). CDR3 length: 13 amino acids. V was shortened by 8 bases and J by 0 bases, with 10 bases between the two germline ends. Here the CDR3 reads CASEGTYQETQYF. Written as DNA, the CDR3 is TGTGCCAGCGAGGGGACATACCAAGAGACCCAGTACTTC.

In this sample, this clone turned up a few times. The CDR3 nucleotides are TGTGCCATCAGGGATAGCGGAACTCACTACGAGCAGTACTTC. It codes for CAIRDSGTHYEQYF. This rearrangement joins TRBV10-3 to TRBJ2-7, with D possibly TRBD2 on 6 matching bases. Germline V gene data show CDR1 as ENHRY and CDR2 as SYGVKD. V lost 6 bases and J lost 3, with 15 bases in between. This CDR3 contains 14 residues.

The rearrangement uses TRBV5-1 and TRBJ2-1; 11 bases are shared with TRBD2. Losses at the gene ends were 4 bases for V and 6 bases for J; bases not matched to a gene: 9. In germline, CDR1 is SGHRS, CDR2 YFSETQ. The CDR3 extends over 16 amino acids. CDR3 sequence: CASSPEVLAGVNEQFF. In nucleotides, the CDR3 is TGCGCCAGCAGCCCCGAGGTACTAGCGGGAGTCAATGAGCAGTTCTTC.

The chain links TRBV6-5 to TRBJ2-1, with a tentative D call TRBD2 (5 bases). This CDR3 contains 14 residues. CDR1 is MNHEY, CDR2 SVGAGI, per germline. The V end lost 5 bases, the J end lost 14 bases, and 22 bases lay between the germline ends. Here the CDR3 DNA reads TGTGCCAGCAGTCGACTCCGGGATCCCCCGGTGGAGTTCTTC. It codes for CASSRLRDPPVEFF.

This clone appeared a single time. This sequence joins TRBV15 and TRBJ2-7; the match to TRBD2 covers 11 bases. Germline CDR1 LNHNV, CDR2 YYDKDF (reference sequence). V lost 3 bases, J lost 2 bases, and 9 bases stayed unmatched. The CDR3 length is 17 residues. CDR3 in amino acids: CATSRSPTSGAPYEQYF. As DNA, the CDR3 is TGTGCCACCAGCAGGTCACCGACTAGCGGGGCCCCCTACGAGCAGTACTTC.

The V gene is TRBV7-3, the J gene TRBJ2-3; 10 bases align to TRBD2. CDR1 and CDR2 (germline): SGHTA, FQGTGA. After removal of 6 bases from V and 6 bases from J, the junction contained 6 bases not matched to a gene. This CDR3 spans 14 amino acids. CDR3 bases: TGTGCCAGCAGAGTAGCGGGAGGCGGGGATACGCAGTATTTT. It is translated as CASRVAGGGDTQYF.

This clone was detected only a few times. J is TRBJ1-2 and V is TRBV5-6, with TRBD1 as a possible D gene (5 bases). Looked up from germline, CDR1 is SGHDT and CDR2 is YYEEEE. Trimming took 4 bases from V and 2 from J, leaving 12 bases between them. The CDR3 length is 14 residues. The CDR3 nucleotides read TGTGCCAGCAGCCTGGGACTTGTGAACTATGGCTACACCTTC. Translating gives CASSLGLVNYGYTF.

This clone was seen a few times. The chain carries TRBV29-1 and TRBJ2-1; D not resolved. V was pared by 0 bases and J by 0 bases, with 9 bases between. Germline V lookup: CDR1 SQVTM, CDR2 ANQGSEA. This CDR3 is built from 15 residues. CDR3 nucleotide sequence: TGCAGCGTTGAAGAAGAACTATACTCCTACAATGAGCAGTTCTTC. This gives the protein CSVEEELYSYNEQFF.

This clone has more than one count but fewer than ten. V is TRBV5-6 and J is TRBJ2-3; 9 bases map to TRBD1. Trimming removed 3 bases from V and 2 bases from J; junction bases left unmatched: 7. Germline V gene data show CDR1 as SGHDT and CDR2 as YYEEEE. The CDR3 spans 16 residues. This CDR3 is CASSSVGTGLTDTQYF. CDR3 bases: TGTGCCAGCAGCTCAGTTGGGACAGGGCTCACAGATACGCAGTATTTT. Full variable domain (rest looked up from reference TRBV5-6 and TRBJ2-3): DAGVTQSPTHLIKTRGQQVTLRCSPKSGHDTVSWYQQALGQGPQFIFQYYEEEERQRGNFPDRFSGHQFPNYSSELNVNALLLGDSALYLCASSSVGTGLTDTQYFGPGTRLTVL.

This clone was seen more than once but under ten times. This rearrangement joins TRBV4-2 to TRBJ1-1; 7 bases match TRBD1. The V gene's germline CDR1 is LGHNA and CDR2 YNFKEQ. V was pared by 2 bases and J by 6 bases, with 9 bases of the junction left unmatched. The CDR3 is 15 amino acids. The CDR3 sequence: CASSQHPDRESEAFF. The CDR3 region has the DNA TGTGCCAGCAGCCAACATCCCGACAGGGAATCTGAAGCTTTCTTT.

The chain carries TRBV7-9 and TRBJ2-7; D is ambiguous. The germline CDR1 and CDR2 sequences are SEHNR and FQNEAQ (reference sequence). This CDR3 has 12 residues. V was shortened by 7 bases and J by 5 bases, with 12 bases between the two germline ends. The DNA of the CDR3 is TGTGCCAGCACCAGAGTTAGCCACGAGCAGTACTTC. Translated, it gives CASTRVSHEQYF.

This clone was picked up a small number of times. The chain joins TRBV18 to TRBJ2-5; 7 bases match TRBD2. This CDR3 contains 15 residues. V trimming: 3 bases; J trimming: 2 bases; junction bases outside the gene matches: 6. Germline CDR1 is KGHSH and CDR2 is LQKENI. CDR3 loop: CASSPVAGWQETQYF. The CDR3 nucleotides read TGTGCCAGCTCACCCGTAGCGGGCTGGCAAGAGACCCAGTACTTC.

This clone was counted only a few times. The chain recombines TRBV28 with TRBJ2-7; 8 bases fit TRBD1. J lost 3 bases, V lost 3 bases, and 7 bases had no gene match. Germline assignment: CDR1 MDHEN and CDR2 SYDVKM. The CDR3 extends over 15 amino acids. The CDR3 DNA follows: TGTGCCAGCAGTTTGCCGCAGGGGGCGAGCTACGAGCAGTACTTC. This codes for CASSLPQGASYEQYF. Complete variable domain (other parts from reference TRBV28 and TRBJ2-7): DVKVTQSSRYLVKRTGEKVFLECVQDMDHENMFWYRQDPGLGLRLIYFSYDVKMKEKGDIPEGYSVSREKKERFSLILESASTNQTSMYLCASSLPQGASYEQYFGPGTRLTVT.

This clone showed up just a few times. This sequence joins TRBV7-8 and TRBJ1-5; 9 bases are shared with TRBD1. From germline, CDR1 is SGHVS and CDR2 FQNEAQ. The length of the CDR3 is 17 residues. Unmatched junction bases numbered 15, after V lost 5 bases and J lost 7 bases. Here the CDR3 reads CASSPPGQGPFGQPQHF. As DNA, the CDR3 is TGTGCCAGCAGCCCTCCGGGACAGGGTCCATTCGGGCAGCCCCAGCATTTT.

This clone showed up just a few times. The rearrangement links TRBV19 to TRBJ2-4; perhaps TRBD1 as D (8 bases). Looked up from germline, CDR1 is LNHDA and CDR2 is SQIVND (reference sequence). The length of the CDR3 is 16 residues. Trimming left V 6 bases short and J 9 bases short, with 24 bases between. CDR3 sequence reads: CASRDLLRGREFIQYF. The CDR3 DNA is TGTGCCAGTAGGGATCTACTCAGGGGGCGGGAGTTCATTCAGTACTTC.

This clone has more than one count but fewer than ten. This chain connects TRBV4-2 to TRBJ2-5, with 7 positions matching TRBD2. V shed 5 bases and J 5 bases; nucleotides not matched to a gene: 8. CDR3 length equals 14 residues. Germline CDR1 LGHNA, CDR2 YNFKEQ. CDR3 loop: CASSGGGGRETQYF. In DNA form, the CDR3 reads TGTGCCAGCAGCGGGGGGGGAGGACGGGAGACCCAGTACTTC.

The rearrangement links TRBV25-1 to TRBJ2-7, with D perhaps TRBD1 (6 bases). The germline CDR1 and CDR2 sequences are MGHDK and SYGVNS. The CDR3 is made up of 13 amino acids. Deletions cut 8 bases from V and 1 base from J, with 12 bases between. CDR3: CASGGTGSYEQYF. CDR3 nucleotide sequence: TGTGCCAGCGGCGGCACAGGGTCCTACGAGCAGTACTTC.

This clone appeared a few times. V and J are TRBV5-8 and TRBJ2-5; TRBD2 aligns across 7 bases. Trimming cost V 4 bases and J 4 bases; bases outside gene matches: 7. Germline CDR1 SGHTS, CDR2 YDEGEE. This CDR3 region has 14 residues. The CDR3 nucleotides are TGTGCCAGCAGCGTAGGACTAGGCATAGAGACCCAGTACTTC. Protein: CASSVGLGIETQYF.

V gene TRBV30 combines with J gene TRBJ2-1; 9 nucleotides line up with TRBD1. Germline CDR1 GTSNPN, CDR2 SVGIG (reference sequence). The junction had 4 bases not matched to a gene; V was cut back by 0 bases and J by 7 bases. This CDR3 has 14 residues. The CDR3 sequence: CAWSVRQGVNEQFF. DNA for the CDR3: TGTGCCTGGAGTGTACGACAGGGGGTGAATGAGCAGTTCTTC.

This chain joins TRBV5-4 and TRBJ2-3; 7 nucleotides align to TRBD2. The CDR3 sequence is 14 residues long. The germline V gene encodes CDR1 SGHNT and CDR2 YYREEE (reference sequence). V lost 8 bases and J lost 0; bases outside the gene matches: 6. The CDR3 DNA reads TGTGCCAGTCAGCGGGGATCTAGCACAGATACGCAGTATTTT. Amino acids: CASQRGSSTDTQYF.

In its sample, this clone was seen a few times. For the CDR3, the DNA is TGTGCCAGCAGCCAGATCCGGGTACTAGCGGGAGTTGATTCCTACGAGCAGTACTTC. Its translation is CASSQIRVLAGVDSYEQYF. The chain has TRBV7-9 and TRBJ2-7, with 11 bases identical to TRBD2. V lost 5 bases, J lost 1 base, and 16 bases stayed unmatched. The CDR3 totals 19 residues. CDR1 and CDR2 from the germline V gene are SEHNR and FQNEAQ (reference sequence).

Regarding this clone: This may be a read error: a much more frequent sequence differs by one nucleotide. This chain connects TRBV7-3 to TRBJ2-1; 9 bases match TRBD2. The germline V gene has CDR1 SGHTA and CDR2 FQGTGA. This CDR3 has 15 residues. The junction had 2 bases not matched to a gene; V was cut back by 5 bases and J by 0 bases. Written as DNA, the CDR3 is TGTGCCAGCAGCGATAGCGGGAGCTCCTACAATGAGCAGTTCTTC. Its translation: CASSDSGSSYNEQFF.

Only a few counts were recorded for this clone. CDR3 DNA sequence: TGTGCCAGCAGCTTACGGGGTCGCCCCTATGGCTACACCTTC. Encoded protein: CASSLRGRPYGYTF. This sequence joins TRBV7-8 and TRBJ1-2, with D uncertain. Germline CDR1 reads SGHVS; CDR2 reads FQNEAQ. Trimming removed 2 bases from V and 4 bases from J, with 11 bases in between. This CDR3 region has 14 residues.

This clone has more than one count but fewer than ten. The rearrangement links TRBV7-8 to TRBJ2-5; D gene unclear. The CDR3 length is 14 residues. Germline CDR1 SGHVS, CDR2 FQNEAQ. Trimming pared 2 bases from V and 7 bases from J, leaving 14 bases between. The CDR3 DNA is TGTGCCAGCAGCTTACAGTCGTTGGTTCGGACCCAGTACTTC. It is translated as CASSLQSLVRTQYF.

This clone came up a few times. V and J are TRBV5-1 and TRBJ2-2; tentative D call: TRBD1 (5 bases). The V end was cut by 0 bases, the J end by 5 bases, with 11 bases between. Germline values: CDR1 SGHRS, CDR2 YFSETQ. This CDR3 has 15 amino acids. The CDR3 nucleotides are TGCGCCAGCAGCTTGGAAGCAGGGCCAACCGGGGAGCTGTTTTTT. It encodes CASSLEAGPTGELFF. Looking up the rest from reference TRBV5-1 and TRBJ2-2 gives the full variable domain: KAGVTQTPRYLIKTRGQQVTLSCSPISGHRSVSWYQQTPGQGLQFLFEYFSETQRNKGNFPGRFSGRQFSNSRSEMNVSTLELGDSALYLCASSLEAGPTGELFFGEGSRLTVL.

The V gene is TRBV5-1, the J gene TRBJ2-7; TRBD2 matches at 9 bases. CDR1 SGHRS and CDR2 YFSETQ come from the germline V gene. V was pared by 0 bases and J by 1 base, with 2 bases of the junction left unmatched. The CDR3 sequence is 15 residues long. The CDR3 DNA sequence: TGCGCCAGCAGCTTGGGACTAGCGGAATCCTACGAGCAGTACTTC. As protein: CASSLGLAESYEQYF.

This clone was counted only a few times. The gene calls are TRBV6-5 and TRBJ2-1; 9 bases align to TRBD2. The V gene end was trimmed by 2 bases and the J gene end by 4 bases; junction bases not matched to a gene: 3. The CDR3 length is 15 residues. Germline CDR1 reads MNHEY; CDR2 reads SVGAGI. The CDR3 protein is CASSYRTSEYNEQFF. CDR3 nucleotide sequence: TGTGCCAGCAGTTACCGGACTAGCGAGTACAATGAGCAGTTCTTC.

This clone was counted once. The chain couples TRBV7-3 to TRBJ2-2; the match to TRBD2 covers 9 bases. The CDR3 loop spans 17 amino acids. J gave up 6 bases and V 6 bases, and 14 bases lay outside the gene matches. Germline V lookup: CDR1 SGHTA, CDR2 FQGTGA. The CDR3 bases are TGTGCCAGCAGACCTAGTCCGGGACTAGCTTCTGCCGGGGAGCTGTTTTTT. Residues: CASRPSPGLASAGELFF.